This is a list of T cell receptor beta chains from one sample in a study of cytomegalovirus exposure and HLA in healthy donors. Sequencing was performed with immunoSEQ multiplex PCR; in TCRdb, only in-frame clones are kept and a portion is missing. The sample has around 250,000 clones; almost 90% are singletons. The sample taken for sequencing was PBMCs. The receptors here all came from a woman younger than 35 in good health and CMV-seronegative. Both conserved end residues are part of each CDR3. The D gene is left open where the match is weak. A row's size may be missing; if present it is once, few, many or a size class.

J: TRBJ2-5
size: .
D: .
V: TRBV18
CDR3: CASSPPRSARETQYF
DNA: TGTGCCAGCTCACCACCGCGCTCTGCCCGAGAGACCCAGTACTTC

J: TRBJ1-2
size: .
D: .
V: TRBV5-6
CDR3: CASSSWGRTRTGGYTF
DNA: TGTGCCAGCAGTTCTTGGGGGCGGACCCGGACCGGAGGCTACACCTTC

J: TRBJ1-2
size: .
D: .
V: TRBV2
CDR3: CASSRSQNGNYGYTF
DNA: TGTGCCAGCAGTCGGTCACAGAATGGTAACTATGGCTACACCTTC

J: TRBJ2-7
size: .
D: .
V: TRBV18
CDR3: CASSPSRGGGLYEQYF
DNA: TGTGCCAGCTCCCCAAGCCGCGGCGGGGGCCTCTACGAGCAGTACTTC

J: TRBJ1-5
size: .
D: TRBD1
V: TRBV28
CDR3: CASNPEQGAHQPQHF
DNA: TGTGCCAGCAACCCCGAACAGGGGGCGCACCAGCCCCAGCATTTT

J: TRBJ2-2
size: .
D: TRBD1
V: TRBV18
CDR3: CASSAAGTGVTGELFF
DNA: TGTGCCAGCTCAGCAGCCGGGACAGGGGTTACCGGGGAGCTGTTTTTT

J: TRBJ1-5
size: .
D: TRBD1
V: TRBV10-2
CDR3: CASSDHLTWGRGLFQPQHF
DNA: TGCGCCAGCAGTGATCACTTAACCTGGGGCAGGGGGCTGTTTCAGCCCCAGCATTTT

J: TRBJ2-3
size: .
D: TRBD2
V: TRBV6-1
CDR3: CASSEPRRLAGTDTQYF
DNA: TGTGCCAGCAGTGAACCCCGGAGGCTAGCGGGTACAGATACGCAGTATTTT

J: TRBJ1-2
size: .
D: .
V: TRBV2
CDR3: CASTETVYGYTF
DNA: TGTGCCAGCACGGAAACAGTCTATGGCTACACCTTC

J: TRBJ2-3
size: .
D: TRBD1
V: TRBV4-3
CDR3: CASSQGTGPILTDTQYF
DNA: TGCGCCAGCAGCCAAGGGACAGGGCCTATTCTCACAGATACGCAGTATTTT

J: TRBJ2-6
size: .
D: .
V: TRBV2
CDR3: CASRVAGRSGANVLTF
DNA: TGTGCCAGCAGGGTGGCGGGTCGCTCTGGGGCCAACGTCCTGACTTTC

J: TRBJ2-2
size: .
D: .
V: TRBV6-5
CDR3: CASNGGTATGELFF
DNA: TGTGCCAGCAATGGAGGGACAGCCACCGGGGAGCTGTTTTTT

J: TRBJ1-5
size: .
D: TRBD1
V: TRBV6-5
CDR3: CASSRQGQPQHF
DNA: TGTGCCAGCAGTAGACAGGGTCAGCCCCAGCATTTT

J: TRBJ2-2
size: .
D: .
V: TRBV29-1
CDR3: CSVEAWGDTNTGELFF
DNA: TGCAGCGTTGAAGCATGGGGCGATACGAACACCGGGGAGCTGTTTTTT

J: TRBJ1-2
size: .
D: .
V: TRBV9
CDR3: CASSVRALNYGYTF
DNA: TGTGCCAGCAGCGTGAGAGCCCTTAACTATGGCTACACCTTC

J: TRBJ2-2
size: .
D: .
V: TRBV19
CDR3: CASSIPSGVVTGELFF
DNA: TGTGCCAGTAGTATACCCTCGGGGGTTGTGACCGGGGAGCTGTTTTTT

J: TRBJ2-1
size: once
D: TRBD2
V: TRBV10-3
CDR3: CAIRAGLAGNNEQFF
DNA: TGTGCCATCAGGGCGGGACTAGCGGGGAACAATGAGCAGTTCTTC

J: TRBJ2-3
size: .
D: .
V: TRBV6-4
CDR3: CASSERGGELDTQYF
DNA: TGTGCCAGCAGTGAGAGGGGGGGCGAGTTAGATACGCAGTATTTT

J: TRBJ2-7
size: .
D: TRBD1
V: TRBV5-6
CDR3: CASSPGTGADEQYF
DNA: TGTGCCAGCAGCCCCGGGACAGGGGCCGACGAGCAGTACTTC

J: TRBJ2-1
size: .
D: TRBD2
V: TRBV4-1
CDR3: CASTLAGGYNEQFF
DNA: TGCGCCAGCACCCTAGCGGGGGGCTACAATGAGCAGTTCTTC

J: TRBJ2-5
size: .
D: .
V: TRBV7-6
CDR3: CASSLSPIRRGHFQETQYF
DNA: TGTGCCAGCAGCTTATCCCCTATACGGAGGGGGCACTTCCAAGAGACCCAGTACTTC

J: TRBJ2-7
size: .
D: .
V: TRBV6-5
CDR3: CASSLGLEQYF
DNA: TGTGCCAGCAGCCTCGGACTTGAGCAGTACTTC

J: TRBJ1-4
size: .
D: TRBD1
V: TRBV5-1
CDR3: CASSSGQLNEKLFF
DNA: TGCGCCAGCAGCTCGGGACAGCTTAATGAAAAACTGTTTTTT

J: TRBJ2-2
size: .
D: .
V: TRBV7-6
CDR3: CASSLTVTGELFF
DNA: TGTGCCAGCAGCCTGACAGTCACCGGGGAGCTGTTTTTT

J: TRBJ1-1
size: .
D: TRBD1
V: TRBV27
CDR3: CASRQGQGDTEAFF
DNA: TGTGCCAGCAGACAAGGACAGGGGGACACTGAAGCTTTCTTT

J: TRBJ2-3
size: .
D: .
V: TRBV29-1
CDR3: CSVGGRTSSTDTQYF
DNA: TGCAGCGTTGGAGGTAGAACATCTAGCACAGATACGCAGTATTTT

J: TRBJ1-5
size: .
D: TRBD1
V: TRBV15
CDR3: CATSGRPYRGKYSNQPQHF
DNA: TGTGCCACCAGCGGACGACCCTACAGGGGGAAATATAGCAATCAGCCCCAGCATTTT

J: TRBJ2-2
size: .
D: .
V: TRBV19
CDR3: CASSIQGYTGELFF
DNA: TGTGCCAGTAGTATCCAGGGATACACCGGGGAGCTGTTTTTT

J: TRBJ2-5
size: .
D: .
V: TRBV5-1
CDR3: CASSLVAASQETQYF
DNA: TGCGCCAGCAGCTTGGTGGCAGCTAGTCAAGAGACCCAGTACTTC

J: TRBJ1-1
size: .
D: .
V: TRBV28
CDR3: CASSSGIHDPQGDTEAFF
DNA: TGTGCCAGCAGTTCAGGGATCCACGACCCCCAAGGTGACACTGAAGCTTTCTTT

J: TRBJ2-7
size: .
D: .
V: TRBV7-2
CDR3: CASSLAGGQTWDEQYF
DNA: TGTGCCAGCAGCTTAGCGGGCGGACAGACCTGGGACGAGCAGTACTTC

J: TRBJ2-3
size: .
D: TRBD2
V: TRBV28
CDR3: CASKTGGHDTQYF
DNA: TGTGCCAGCAAAACGGGGGGGCACGATACGCAGTATTTT

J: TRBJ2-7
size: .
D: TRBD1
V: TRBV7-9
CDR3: CASSLGDRGFPYEQYF
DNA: TGTGCCAGCAGCTTAGGGGACAGGGGGTTTCCCTACGAGCAGTACTTC

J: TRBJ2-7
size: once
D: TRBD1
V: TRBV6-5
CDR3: CASSYGTGYEQYF
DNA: TGTGCCAGCAGTTACGGGACAGGGTACGAGCAGTACTTC

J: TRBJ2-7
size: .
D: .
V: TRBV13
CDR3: CASSFGGAPYEQYF
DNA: TGTGCCAGCAGCTTCGGAGGGGCTCCCTACGAGCAGTACTTC

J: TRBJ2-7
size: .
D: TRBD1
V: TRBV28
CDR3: CASSLTGQGAYEQYF
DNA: TGTGCCAGCAGTTTAACCGGACAGGGGGCATACGAGCAGTACTTC